This T cell receptor (beta chain) was sequenced during a study of cytomegalovirus exposure and HLA in healthy donors. Overall study findings and caveats: TCR beta sequences numbering 15,000 to 20,000 were associated with HLA alleles at 0.05 false discovery rate in a later analysis.

In this sample, this clone turned up a few times. Its antigen is currently unknown. Primers: 60 Vbeta forward and 13 Jbeta reverse. Clones were read by immunoSEQ multiplex PCR, and TCRdb kept only the in-frame ones, dropping some. The sample records about 150,000 clones, over 60% being singletons. CDR1 and CDR2 (germline): SGDLS, YYNGEE. The junction had 10 bases not matched to a gene; V was cut back by 3 bases and J by 2 bases. The CDR3 totals 16 residues. The donors comprised healthy bone marrow donors. J is TRBJ2-7 and V is TRBV9, with 8 bases identical to TRBD1. The sequenced sample consisted of PBMCs. The sequence came from a woman under 40 in good health and CMV-seropositive. CDR3 sequence: CASSAPGTGGPYEQYF. CDR3 nucleotides: TGTGCCAGCAGCGCCCCTGGGACAGGTGGCCCCTACGAGCAGTACTTC.